The 28 T cell receptor beta chains listed next were all sequenced from one sample in a study of T-cell reconstitution after alpha-beta-depleted transplantation in children. As it was prepared, the TCRbeta library received unique molecular identifiers. TCRdb reprocessed the PCR reads with MiXCR, giving one entry per CDR3 protein. The profile shows about 580,000 distinct CDR3 sequences, 23% of them singletons. The sequenced sample was PBMCs, mostly from graft donor cells, obtained 360 days after TCRalphabeta/CD19-depleted stem cell transplant. These receptors were collected from a boy less than two years old who had a stem cell transplant for acute myeloid leukemia, so the T cells may come from the graft donor.

The V and J genes are TRBV18 and TRBJ1-2; tentatively, D is TRBD1 (5 bases). This CDR3 has 13 amino acids. Trimming shortened V by 2 bases and J by 6 bases, and 10 bases separated the two germline ends. Per the germline V gene, CDR1 is KGHSH and CDR2 is LQKENI. The CDR3 sequence is CASSPGGVDGYTF. Written as DNA, the CDR3 is TGTGCCAGCTCACCAGGGGGGGTGGATGGCTACACCTTC.

This clonotype occurred many times. This chain joins TRBV12-3 or TRBV12-4 and TRBJ2-5, with TRBD1 matching over 9 bases. The ends lost 5 bases at V and 3 bases at J; junction bases unmatched: 4. The CDR3 runs to 14 residues. The CDR3 loop is CASSPRTGEETQYF. CDR3 nucleotide sequence: TGTGCCAGCAGTCCCAGGACAGGGGAAGAGACCCAGTACTTC.

This clonotype was counted between two and nine times. The V gene is TRBV7-6, the J gene TRBJ2-1; TRBD2 agrees at 11 bases. Germline CDR1 SGHVS, CDR2 FNYEAQ. This CDR3 has 15 amino acids. Losses at the gene ends were 4 bases for V and 7 bases for J; bases not matched to a gene: 6. This CDR3 reads CASSYLAGGGNEQFF. The DNA of the CDR3 is TGTGCCAGCAGCTACCTAGCGGGGGGTGGGAATGAGCAGTTCTTC. Together with reference TRBV7-6 and TRBJ2-1, the CDR3 gives the full variable domain: GAGVSQSPRYKVTKRGQDVALRCDPISGHVSLYWYRQALGQGPEFLTYFNYEAQQDKSGLPNDRFSAERPEGSISTLTIQRTEQRDSAMYRCASSYLAGGGNEQFFGPGTRLTVL.

This clonotype was observed many times. DNA for the CDR3: TGTGCCAGCAGCTTGGAGGGTAGTAGCACCGGGGAGCTGTTTTTT. Translating gives CASSLEGSSTGELFF. The chain has TRBV7-9 and TRBJ2-2; a possible D gene is TRBD2 (6 bases). The germline V and J ends were trimmed by 3 bases and 4 bases, with 12 bases remaining between them. The germline gives CDR1 SEHNR, CDR2 FQNEAQ (reference sequence). The CDR3 sequence is 15 residues long.

This clonotype was counted a few times. J is TRBJ2-5 and V is TRBV6-5; D is possibly TRBD1 (6 bases). The germline CDR1 and CDR2 sequences are MNHEY and SVGAGI. With 0 bases removed from V and 11 bases from J, the gap between germline ends came to 19 bases. This CDR3 comprises 15 residues. The chain's CDR3 is CASSYSPTRTDVQYF. The CDR3 DNA reads as TGTGCCAGCAGTTACTCGCCCACACGGACAGACGTGCAGTACTTC.

This clonotype was recorded at least ten times. The V gene is TRBV20-1, the J gene TRBJ1-1; D remains unclear. V lost 3 bases to trimming and J lost 0 bases, with 14 bases between them. Germline loops: CDR1 DFQATT, CDR2 SNEGSKA (reference sequence). This CDR3 contains 15 residues. The CDR3 DNA is TGCAGTGCTAGGTCGGCAGGCGTCATGAACACTGAAGCTTTCTTT. Its translation is CSARSAGVMNTEAFF.

The V and J genes are TRBV7-2 and TRBJ2-1, with D tentatively TRBD2 (7 bases). Germline lookup yields CDR1 SGHTA and CDR2 FQGNSA. Deletions cut 5 bases from V and 4 bases from J, with 12 bases between. The CDR3 consists of 14 residues. The CDR3 spells CASSHGGLYNEQFF. Here the CDR3 DNA reads TGTGCCAGCAGCCACGGGGGGCTTTACAATGAGCAGTTCTTC.

This clonotype was seen a few times. The chain has TRBV12-3 or TRBV12-4 and TRBJ2-1; TRBD1 might be the D (6 bases). Deletions cut 6 bases from V and 0 bases from J, with 15 bases between. The CDR3 sequence is 16 residues long. CDR3 in amino acids: CASSKQGISSYNEQFF. In nucleotides, the CDR3 is TGTGCCAGCAGCAAACAGGGTATTAGCTCCTACAATGAGCAGTTCTTC.

This clonotype was seen at least ten times. V gene TRBV11-3 combines with J gene TRBJ2-7, with D tentatively TRBD1 or TRBD2 (5 bases each). V shed 1 base and J shed 5 bases, with 6 bases lying between them. This CDR3 has 12 residues. CDR1 is SGHNT, CDR2 YENEEA, per germline. CDR3 sequence: CASSLVGDEQYF. The CDR3, as DNA: TGTGCCAGCAGCTTAGTGGGGGACGAGCAGTACTTC.

This clonotype was seen many times. V and J are TRBV29-1 and TRBJ1-5; a possible D gene is TRBD1 (5 bases). The length of the CDR3 is 14 residues. Trimming removed 6 bases from V and 5 bases from J, with 17 bases in between. Germline-derived CDR1 and CDR2 are SQVTM and ANQGSEA. The CDR3 DNA reads as TGCAGCGTCTCTGGGGGGAGGTTTGATCAGCCCCAGCATTTT. This translates into CSVSGGRFDQPQHF. The variable domain in full, completed from reference TRBV29-1 and TRBJ1-5, reads SAVISQKPSRDICQRGTSLTIQCQVDSQVTMMFWYRQQPGQSLTLIATANQGSEATYESGFVIDKFPISRPNLTFSTLTVSNMSPEDSSIYLCSVSGGRFDQPQHFGDGTRLSIL.

The rearrangement links TRBV3-1 to TRBJ2-2; maybe TRBD1 (5 bases). V was clipped by 4 bases and J by 0 bases, with 15 bases between them. The germline CDR1 and CDR2 sequences are LGHDT and YNNKEL (reference sequence). This CDR3 has 17 residues. The CDR3 sequence: CASSPPGHFANTGELFF. The CDR3 DNA is TGTGCCAGCAGCCCACCCGGACATTTCGCGAACACCGGGGAGCTGTTTTTT.

The gene calls are TRBV9 and TRBJ2-1, with 7 bases that match TRBD2. Germline CDR1 is SGDLS and CDR2 is YYNGEE. This CDR3 has 14 amino acids. V shed 1 base, J shed 5 bases, and the junction held 3 bases outside the gene matches. The chain's CDR3 is CASSVRGGDNEQFF. CDR3 bases: TGTGCCAGCAGCGTACGCGGGGGAGACAATGAGCAGTTCTTC.

The table lists this clonotype with many counts. This sequence joins TRBV25-1 and TRBJ2-4, with D possibly matching TRBD1 (6 bases). V lost 6 bases and J lost 6, with 18 bases in between. CDR1 and CDR2 (germline): MGHDK, SYGVNS. This CDR3 comprises 15 residues. DNA of the CDR3: TGTGCCAGCAGACCCAACAGGGAATTGGGAAACATTCAGTACTTC. Amino acid sequence: CASRPNRELGNIQYF.

There are many counts of this clonotype. V is TRBV29-1 and J is TRBJ2-1; perhaps D is TRBD1 or TRBD2 (5 bases each). V lost 3 bases and J lost 7, with 13 bases in between. The CDR3 totals 13 residues. The germline CDR1 and CDR2 sequences are SQVTM and ANQGSEA. The CDR3 loop is CSVDFPGPNEQFF. The CDR3, as DNA: TGCAGCGTTGACTTCCCGGGGCCGAATGAGCAGTTCTTC.

This clonotype has only a few counts. This rearrangement joins TRBV30 to TRBJ1-6; the D is unclear. This CDR3 spans 16 amino acids. The germline gives CDR1 GTSNPN, CDR2 SVGIG (reference sequence). Trimming shortened V by 2 bases and J by 0 bases, and 11 bases separated the two germline ends. The DNA of the CDR3 is TGTGCCTGGAGTCTAGCGGAGAGCTCCTATAATTCACCCCTCCACTTT. This codes for CAWSLAESSYNSPLHF.

This rearrangement joins TRBV20-1 to TRBJ2-3, with 15 bases lining up with TRBD2. Trimming removed 6 bases from V and 6 bases from J; junction bases left unmatched: 7. CDR1 DFQATT and CDR2 SNEGSKA come from the germline V gene (reference sequence). The CDR3 is made up of 15 amino acids. The CDR3 bases are TGCAGTGCCGGCGGCGGGACTAGCGGGGGGGATACGCAGTATTTT. Protein product: CSAGGGTSGGDTQYF.

This clonotype has a count of ten or more. This rearrangement joins TRBV10-3 to TRBJ2-3, with D uncertain. The V end was cut by 8 bases, the J end by 0 bases, with 21 bases between. Germline V lookup: CDR1 ENHRY, CDR2 SYGVKD. The CDR3 extends over 17 amino acids. CDR3: CAIGRSDPRRSTDTQYF. CDR3 sequence (DNA): TGTGCCATCGGTCGGTCGGATCCCCGGAGAAGCACAGATACGCAGTATTTT.

This clonotype was recorded a few times. The rearrangement links TRBV4-2 to TRBJ2-3, with 7 bases aligning to TRBD2. From germline, CDR1 is LGHNA and CDR2 YNFKEQ. The CDR3 contains 16 residues. V was pared by 1 base and J by 1 base, with 5 bases of the junction left unmatched. CDR3 nucleotides: TGTGCCAGCAGCCAAGTCGGGGACTACCGCACAGATACGCAGTATTTT. The encoded protein is CASSQVGDYRTDTQYF.

J is TRBJ2-5 and V is TRBV15; D may be TRBD1 (6 bases). The ends were cut back, 5 bases at V and 1 base at J, with 14 bases in the middle. Germline-derived CDR1 and CDR2 are LNHNV and YYDKDF (reference sequence). The length of the CDR3 is 15 residues. The CDR3 protein is CATSDHMGAQETQYF. CDR3 coding DNA: TGTGCCACCAGCGACCATATGGGGGCCCAAGAGACCCAGTACTTC.

In its sample, this clonotype was seen many times. The CDR3 here is CSARDWRGENNEQFF. CDR3 coding DNA: TGCAGTGCTAGAGATTGGCGGGGTGAAAACAATGAGCAGTTCTTC. The rearrangement links TRBV20-1 to TRBJ2-1; D perhaps matches TRBD2 (6 bases). This CDR3 has 15 amino acids. In germline, CDR1 is DFQATT, CDR2 SNEGSKA (reference sequence). V lost 0 bases, J lost 5 bases, and 14 bases lay in between.

This sequence joins TRBV6-5 and TRBJ1-1; TRBD1 matches at 9 bases. V trimming: 4 bases; J trimming: 4 bases; junction bases outside the gene matches: 7. The CDR3 consists of 15 residues. Germline values: CDR1 MNHEY, CDR2 SVGAGI. CDR3 protein: CASSFGQGFGTEAFF. For the CDR3, the DNA is TGTGCCAGCAGTTTCGGACAGGGGTTCGGCACTGAAGCTTTCTTT.

This clonotype was seen ten or more times. The V call is TRBV30, the J call TRBJ2-7, with 8 bases identical to TRBD1. V was pared by 5 bases and J by 1 base, with 1 base of the junction left unmatched. The length of the CDR3 is 12 residues. Germline assignment: CDR1 GTSNPN and CDR2 SVGIG (reference sequence). The CDR3 reads CAWGQGSYEQYF. DNA for the CDR3: TGTGCCTGGGGACAGGGATCCTACGAGCAGTACTTC.

This clonotype has more than one count but fewer than ten. This chain connects TRBV7-6 to TRBJ2-7, with D hard to call. Germline CDR1 reads SGHVS; CDR2 reads FNYEAQ. The CDR3 runs 14 residues. With 0 bases removed from V and 3 bases from J, the gap between germline ends came to 9 bases. Written as DNA, the CDR3 is TGTGCCAGCAGCTTAGCGCTTCTGGGCTACGAGCAGTACTTC. Protein: CASSLALLGYEQYF.

The chain uses TRBV4-1 and TRBJ2-6; D might be TRBD2 (6 bases). The CDR3 runs to 16 residues. Trimming removed 6 bases at V and 0 bases at J, with 12 bases between. Germline lookup yields CDR1 MGHRA and CDR2 YSYEKL. DNA of the CDR3: TGCGCCAGCAGAGGATGGGGAGGCTCTGGGGCCAACGTCCTGACTTTC. Translation gives CASRGWGGSGANVLTF.

The chain links TRBV11-2 to TRBJ2-6, with unresolved D. The CDR3 runs 16 residues. V lost 4 bases and J 0 bases, leaving 10 bases between the germline ends. Germline V CDR1 and CDR2: SGHAT, FQNNGV. In nucleotides, the CDR3 is TGTGCCAGCAGCTACCAGCTACCCTCTGGGGCCAACGTCCTGACTTTC. Amino acid sequence: CASSYQLPSGANVLTF.

Ten or more counts support this clonotype. The chain employs TRBV2 and TRBJ2-7; D is perhaps TRBD1 or TRBD2 (5 bases each). Germline CDR1 and CDR2: SNHLY and FYNNEI. This CDR3 spans 12 amino acids. V dropped 8 bases and J dropped 3 bases, with 11 bases sitting between them. The CDR3 spells CASRGRHYEQYF. CDR3 nucleotides: TGTGCCAGCCGGGGCCGCCACTACGAGCAGTACTTC.

This rearrangement joins TRBV27 to TRBJ2-2, with D unclear. This CDR3 has 16 residues. In germline, CDR1 is MNHEY, CDR2 SMNVEV (reference sequence). V lost 3 bases to trimming and J lost 1 base, with 12 bases between them. The CDR3 reads CASSFQRYRNTGELFF. In DNA, the CDR3 is TGTGCCAGCAGTTTTCAGCGCTACAGGAACACCGGGGAGCTGTTTTTT.

This clonotype was seen ten or more times. The genes are TRBV28 and TRBJ2-2; 8 nucleotides line up with TRBD2. Germline values: CDR1 MDHEN, CDR2 SYDVKM. The CDR3 sequence is 18 residues long. The J segment lost 3 bases and the V segment lost 6 bases, leaving 15 bases of the junction unmatched. CDR3 nucleotide sequence: TGTGCCAGCAGCCTTTCCGCCCGGGGGGGCTGGTACACCGGGGAGCTGTTTTTT. It codes for CASSLSARGGWYTGELFF.